This passage covers 24 T cell receptor beta chains from one sample sequenced in a study of response to subunit inactivated influenza vaccine. Each CDR3 protein gets one entry after TCRdb re-called the RT-PCR reads with MiXCR. The sample includes over 450,000 distinct CDR3 sequences, 10% to 15% of them seen just once. Here the sequenced sample was PBMCs from blood, taken about 6 weeks after vaccination. The receptors shown here come from a man in his fifties who received an inactivated influenza vaccine.

This clonotype was observed at least ten times. CDR3 in amino acids: CSGRPGDHDNEQFF. The DNA of the CDR3 is TGCAGTGGCCGACCGGGGGATCACGACAATGAGCAGTTCTTC. The chain links TRBV20-1 to TRBJ2-1, with D perhaps matching TRBD2 (6 bases). CDR1 DFQATT and CDR2 SNEGSKA come from the germline V gene (reference sequence). Deletions cut 7 bases from V and 5 bases from J, with 18 bases between. The CDR3 sequence is 14 residues long.

This chain joins TRBV20-1 and TRBJ2-1; D gene uncertain. V was cut by 5 bases and J by 7 bases, with 18 bases left in between. CDR1 and CDR2 from the germline V gene are DFQATT and SNEGSKA (reference sequence). This CDR3 is built from 14 residues. CDR3 in amino acids: CSALLQRGPNEQFF. DNA of the CDR3: TGCAGTGCTTTGCTTCAACGCGGTCCGAATGAGCAGTTCTTC.

The chain recombines TRBV12-3 or TRBV12-4 with TRBJ2-4, with D possibly TRBD2 on 5 matching bases. The CDR3 sequence is 14 residues long. V was trimmed by 6 bases and J by 3 bases, leaving 12 bases between them. Here the CDR3 reads CASSLREVKNIQYF. DNA of the CDR3: TGTGCCAGCAGCCTTCGGGAAGTCAAAAACATTCAGTACTTC.

The chain joins TRBV27 to TRBJ2-2; no reliable D call. Germline V gene sequence: CDR1 MNHEY, CDR2 SMNVEV (reference sequence). The CDR3 consists of 15 residues. Deletions cut 2 bases from V and 2 bases from J, with 9 bases between. CDR3 in DNA: TGTGCCAGCAGTTTAATGTCCAGAAACACCGGGGAGCTGTTTTTT. It is translated as CASSLMSRNTGELFF.

The DNA for the CDR3 is TGTGCCAGCAGCTTAGCAGTGGGAGATCTCTACGAGCAGTACTTC. It translates to CASSLAVGDLYEQYF. J is TRBJ2-7 and V is TRBV7-8, with a weak D call TRBD2 (5 bases). CDR3 length: 15 amino acids. From germline, CDR1 is SGHVS and CDR2 FQNEAQ. The germline V and J ends were trimmed by 0 bases and 3 bases, with 12 bases remaining between them.

By share of the sample, this clonotype is medium-sized. The chain has TRBV12-3 or TRBV12-4 and TRBJ1-3; D remains unclear. V was shortened by 6 bases and J by 4 bases, with 10 bases between the two germline ends. The CDR3 is made up of 13 amino acids. CDR3 sequence reads: CASRRSSGNTIYF. In DNA, the CDR3 is TGTGCCAGCAGACGTTCATCGGGAAACACCATATATTTT.

The chain carries TRBV5-1 and TRBJ2-7, with a weak D call TRBD2 (6 bases). The germline V and J ends were trimmed by 0 bases and 3 bases, with 16 bases remaining between them. Germline V lookup: CDR1 SGHRS, CDR2 YFSETQ. This CDR3 is built from 16 residues. Here the CDR3 DNA reads TGCGCCAGCAGCTTGGCGGGCCGGGGGATTGGCTACGAGCAGTACTTC. Its protein is CASSLAGRGIGYEQYF.

The V gene is TRBV9, the J gene TRBJ2-5; D is ambiguous. V was pared by 0 bases and J by 0 bases, with 6 bases between. This CDR3 is built from 14 residues. From germline, CDR1 is SGDLS and CDR2 YYNGEE. This chain's CDR3 is CASSVGTDQETQYF. CDR3 nucleotides: TGTGCCAGCAGCGTAGGCACAGACCAAGAGACCCAGTACTTC.

This rearrangement joins TRBV3-1 to TRBJ2-1; D is possibly TRBD2 (5 bases). Trimming removed 4 bases from V and 6 bases from J, with 16 bases in between. This CDR3 region has 15 residues. Looked up from germline, CDR1 is LGHDT and CDR2 is YNNKEL (reference sequence). CDR3 loop: CASSPGGGRFNEQFF. In DNA form, the CDR3 reads TGTGCCAGCAGCCCTGGAGGCGGGCGTTTCAATGAGCAGTTCTTC.

CDR3 bases: TGTGCCAGCGGCTTTAATGAAAAACTGTTTTTT. Residues: CASGFNEKLFF. The chain joins TRBV25-1 to TRBJ1-4; D is undetermined. Trimming pared 8 bases from V and 4 bases from J, leaving 5 bases between. The CDR3 extends over 11 amino acids. Germline V gene sequence: CDR1 MGHDK, CDR2 SYGVNS. The variable domain in full, with the rest retrieved from reference TRBV25-1 and TRBJ1-4, is EADIYQTPRYLVIGTGKKITLECSQTMGHDKMYWYQQDPGMELHLIHYSYGVNSTEKGDLSSESTVSRIRTEHFPLTLESARPSHTSQYLCASGFNEKLFFGSGTQLSVL.

The chain links TRBV13 to TRBJ2-7; D not resolved. V was cut by 4 bases and J by 5 bases, with 15 bases left in between. Germline V gene sequence: CDR1 PRHDT, CDR2 FYEKMQ (reference sequence). The CDR3 totals 14 residues. CDR3 in amino acids: CASSSRVFQDEQYF. CDR3 coding DNA: TGTGCCAGCAGCTCAAGGGTCTTCCAGGACGAGCAGTACTTC.

The chain is built from TRBV7-3 and TRBJ1-1; 8 nucleotides agree with TRBD1. CDR1 and CDR2 from the germline V gene are SGHTA and FQGTGA. The CDR3 runs to 15 residues. Germline trimming cut 5 bases from V and 1 base from J; bases unmatched to any gene: 6. The CDR3 sequence is CASSKQGGSNTEAFF. Here the CDR3 DNA reads TGTGCCAGCAGCAAACAGGGGGGGTCGAACACTGAAGCTTTCTTT.

V usage is TRBV14 and J usage is TRBJ2-5, with 11 bases aligning to TRBD2. The CDR3 sequence is 15 residues long. Germline loops: CDR1 SGHDN, CDR2 FVKESK. Unmatched junction bases numbered 11, after V lost 4 bases and J lost 10 bases. CDR3 bases: TGTGCCAGCAGCCGAGGTAGCGGGAGGGCCAATTTCCAGTACTTC. This sequence encodes CASSRGSGRANFQYF.

In this sample, this clonotype turned up many times. The CDR3 loop is CASSLGDGTNNEQFF. DNA of the CDR3: TGCGCCAGCAGCTTGGGAGATGGGACGAACAATGAGCAGTTCTTC. J is TRBJ2-1 and V is TRBV5-1; possibly TRBD1 or TRBD2 for D (5 bases each). Germline V CDR1 and CDR2: SGHRS, YFSETQ. The CDR3 consists of 15 residues. Between the trimmed V and J ends, which lost 0 bases and 5 bases, there was a span of 12 bases.

Ten or more counts support this clonotype. The genes are TRBV7-9 and TRBJ1-4; D remains unclear. The germline V and J ends were trimmed by 1 base and 5 bases, with 8 bases remaining between them. The CDR3 extends over 14 amino acids. The germline CDR1 and CDR2 sequences are SEHNR and FQNEAQ (reference sequence). The CDR3 region has the DNA TGTGCCAGCAGCTTAGTCGCAGTCAATGAAAAACTGTTTTTT. Translating gives CASSLVAVNEKLFF.

This clonotype was seen a few times. The gene calls are TRBV6-1 and TRBJ1-1; D perhaps matches TRBD1 (5 bases). The CDR3 is 14 residues long. CDR1 and CDR2 from the germline V gene are MNHNS and SASEGT. V lost 4 bases and J lost 3, with 12 bases in between. CDR3 in amino acids: CASSAREGHTEAFF. CDR3 DNA: TGTGCCAGCAGTGCCAGGGAAGGACACACTGAAGCTTTCTTT.

The chain carries TRBV5-1 and TRBJ2-1, with 10 bases fitting TRBD2. CDR1 is SGHRS and CDR2 is YFSETQ in the germline V gene. The CDR3 runs 18 residues. Trimming removed 0 bases from V and 9 bases from J; junction bases left unmatched: 15. The CDR3, as DNA: TGCGCCAGCAGCTTGGCCCCAGCGCTAGCGGGAGTATTCGGTGAGCAGTTCTTC. It yields the protein CASSLAPALAGVFGEQFF.

This clonotype was recorded a few times. The genes are TRBV28 and TRBJ2-2, with TRBD2 matching 8 bases. CDR1 MDHEN and CDR2 SYDVKM come from the germline V gene. With 5 bases clipped from V and 6 bases from J, the junction kept 14 bases outside the gene matches. The CDR3 spans 17 residues. This CDR3 reads CASSIGSQRGHPGELFF. DNA of the CDR3: TGTGCCAGCAGTATCGGTTCGCAGCGGGGGCATCCCGGGGAGCTGTTTTTT.

The chain joins TRBV25-1 to TRBJ2-3, with D possibly called TRBD1 or TRBD2 (6 bases each). Germline CDR1 and CDR2: MGHDK and SYGVNS. The CDR3 runs to 15 residues. V was cut by 2 bases and J by 8 bases, with 17 bases left in between. The CDR3 spells CASSEGGTFVATQYF. The CDR3 bases are TGTGCCAGCAGTGAAGGGGGGACATTTGTGGCTACGCAGTATTTT.

This clonotype was picked up many times. The chain has TRBV5-1 and TRBJ2-7; 7 bases are shared with TRBD2. CDR3 size: 15 residues. V lost 5 bases to trimming and J lost 3 bases; unmatched junction nucleotides: 11. Per germline, CDR1 SGHRS and CDR2 YFSETQ. The CDR3, as DNA: TGCGCCAGCAGGTACAGCGGGATCGAGCGCTACGAGCAGTACTTC. The encoded protein is CASRYSGIERYEQYF.

This clonotype was counted only a few times. The CDR3 sequence: CASSAPGTGVGEQYF. For the CDR3, the DNA is TGTGCCAGCAGCGCCCCCGGGACGGGCGTGGGGGAGCAGTACTTC. The rearrangement links TRBV9 to TRBJ2-7; D may correspond to TRBD1 or TRBD2 (5 bases each). V shed 3 bases and J shed 7 bases, with 20 bases lying between them. The germline V gene encodes CDR1 SGDLS and CDR2 YYNGEE. This CDR3 contains 15 residues.

The J gene is TRBJ2-7, the V gene TRBV6-2 or TRBV6-3; D not resolved. The germline V gene encodes CDR1 MNHEY and CDR2 SVGEGT. The CDR3 is 13 residues long. Trimming left V 7 bases short and J 0 bases short, with 10 bases between. The CDR3 reads CASTTTVSYEQYF. The CDR3 DNA reads as TGTGCCAGCACGACAACCGTCTCCTACGAGCAGTACTTC.

This clonotype was counted only a few times. A read error may produce the germline difference seen at one junction end. The chain is built from TRBV11-2 and TRBJ2-5; unclear D gene. CDR3 length equals 13 residues. Germline V lookup: CDR1 SGHAT, CDR2 FQNNGV. CDR3 region: CASSLDMAVRVFF. As DNA, the CDR3 is TGTGCCAGCAGCTTAGATATGGCAGTCAGAGTGTTCTTC.

This clonotype was detected only a few times. The rearrangement joins TRBV9 to TRBJ2-1; perhaps TRBD2 as D (6 bases). This CDR3 comprises 15 residues. Trimming removed 2 bases at V and 3 bases at J, with 12 bases between. Germline V gene lookup returns CDR1 SGDLS and CDR2 YYNGEE. The CDR3 region is CASSVSGESYNEQFF. The DNA for the CDR3 is TGTGCCAGCAGCGTTAGCGGAGAAAGCTACAATGAGCAGTTCTTC.